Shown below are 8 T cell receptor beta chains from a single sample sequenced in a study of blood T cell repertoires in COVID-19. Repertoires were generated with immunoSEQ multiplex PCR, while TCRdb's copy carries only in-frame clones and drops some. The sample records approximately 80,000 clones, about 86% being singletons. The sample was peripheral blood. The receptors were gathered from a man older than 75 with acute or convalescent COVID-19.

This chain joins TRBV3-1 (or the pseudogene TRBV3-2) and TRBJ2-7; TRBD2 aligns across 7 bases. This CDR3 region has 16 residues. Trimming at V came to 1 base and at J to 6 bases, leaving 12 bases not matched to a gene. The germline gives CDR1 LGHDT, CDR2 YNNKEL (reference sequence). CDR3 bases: TGTGCCAGCAGCCAAGCGGCTCGCGGGAGTACGGGCGAGCAGTACTTC. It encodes CASSQAARGSTGEQYF.

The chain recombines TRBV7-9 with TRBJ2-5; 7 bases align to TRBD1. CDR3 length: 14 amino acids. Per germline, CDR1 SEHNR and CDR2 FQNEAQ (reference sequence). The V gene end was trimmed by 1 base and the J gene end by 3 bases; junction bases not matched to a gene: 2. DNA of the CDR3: TGTGCCAGCAGCTTAGGACAGGGTGAAGAGACCCAGTACTTC. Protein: CASSLGQGEETQYF.

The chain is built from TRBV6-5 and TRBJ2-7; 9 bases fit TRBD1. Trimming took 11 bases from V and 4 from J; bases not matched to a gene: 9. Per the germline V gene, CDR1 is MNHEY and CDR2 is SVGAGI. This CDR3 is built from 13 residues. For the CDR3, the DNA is TGTGCCGCTTCGCGGACAGGGGAGTACGAGCAGTACTTC. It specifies CAASRTGEYEQYF.

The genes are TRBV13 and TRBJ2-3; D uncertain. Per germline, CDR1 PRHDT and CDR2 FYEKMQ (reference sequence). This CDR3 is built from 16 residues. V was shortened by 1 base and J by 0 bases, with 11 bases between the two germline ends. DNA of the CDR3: TGTGCCAGCAGCTTAGTAGGCAGGCTAAGCACAGATACGCAGTATTTT. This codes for CASSLVGRLSTDTQYF.

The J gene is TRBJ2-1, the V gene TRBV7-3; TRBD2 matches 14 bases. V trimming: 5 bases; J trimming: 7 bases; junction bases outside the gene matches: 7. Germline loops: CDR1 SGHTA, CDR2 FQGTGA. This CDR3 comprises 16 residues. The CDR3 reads CASSLPGTSGSNEQFF. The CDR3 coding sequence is TGTGCCAGCAGCCTGCCCGGGACTAGCGGGAGTAATGAGCAGTTCTTC.

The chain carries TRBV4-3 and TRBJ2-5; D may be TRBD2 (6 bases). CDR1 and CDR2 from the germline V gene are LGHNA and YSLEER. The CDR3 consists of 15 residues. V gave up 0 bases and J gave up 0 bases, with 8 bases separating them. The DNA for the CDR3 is TGCGCCAGCAGCCAAGATGGGGGGAACCAAGAGACCCAGTACTTC. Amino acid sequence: CASSQDGGNQETQYF.

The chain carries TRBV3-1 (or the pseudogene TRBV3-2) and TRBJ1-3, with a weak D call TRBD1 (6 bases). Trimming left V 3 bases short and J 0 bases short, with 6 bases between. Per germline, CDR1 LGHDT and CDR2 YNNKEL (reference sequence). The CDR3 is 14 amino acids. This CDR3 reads CASSQDSSGNTIYF. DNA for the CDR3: TGTGCCAGCAGCCAGGACAGCTCTGGAAACACCATATATTTT.

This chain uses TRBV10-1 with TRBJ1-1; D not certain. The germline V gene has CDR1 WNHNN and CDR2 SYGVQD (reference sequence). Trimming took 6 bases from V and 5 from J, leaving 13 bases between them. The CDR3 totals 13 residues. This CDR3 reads CASRVKRETEAFF. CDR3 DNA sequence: TGCGCCAGCAGAGTCAAGCGGGAGACTGAAGCTTTCTTT.